This T cell receptor (beta chain) was documented in a study of blood T cell repertoires in COVID-19. Study background: The United States, Italy and Spain supplied acute and convalescent COVID-19 samples. In each case, the material was cDNA or gDNA derived from T cells, B-cell-depleted T cells, or PBMCs.

Authors' processing steps: Nucleated cell number was recorded as an estimate derived from reference gene primer amplification. Sequencing used immunoSEQ multiplex PCR; TCRdb keeps in-frame clones, though not all of them. That table gives V, J and clone size, and the DNA gave D and trimming. The table has 52,000 or so clones, approximately 84% seen once. This CDR3 is 17 amino acids long. Germline CDR1 reads LGHNA; CDR2 reads YNFKEQ. V shed 0 bases and J 4 bases; nucleotides not matched to a gene: 8. Sequenced: peripheral blood. The rearrangement links TRBV4-2 to TRBJ2-3, with TRBD2 matching over 9 bases. This receptor was identified in a man aged 70-80 years with active COVID-19. DNA for the CDR3: TGTGCCAGCAGCCAAGATGGGGTAGCGGGAGTGTCAGATACGCAGTATTTT. It yields the protein CASSQDGVAGVSDTQYF.